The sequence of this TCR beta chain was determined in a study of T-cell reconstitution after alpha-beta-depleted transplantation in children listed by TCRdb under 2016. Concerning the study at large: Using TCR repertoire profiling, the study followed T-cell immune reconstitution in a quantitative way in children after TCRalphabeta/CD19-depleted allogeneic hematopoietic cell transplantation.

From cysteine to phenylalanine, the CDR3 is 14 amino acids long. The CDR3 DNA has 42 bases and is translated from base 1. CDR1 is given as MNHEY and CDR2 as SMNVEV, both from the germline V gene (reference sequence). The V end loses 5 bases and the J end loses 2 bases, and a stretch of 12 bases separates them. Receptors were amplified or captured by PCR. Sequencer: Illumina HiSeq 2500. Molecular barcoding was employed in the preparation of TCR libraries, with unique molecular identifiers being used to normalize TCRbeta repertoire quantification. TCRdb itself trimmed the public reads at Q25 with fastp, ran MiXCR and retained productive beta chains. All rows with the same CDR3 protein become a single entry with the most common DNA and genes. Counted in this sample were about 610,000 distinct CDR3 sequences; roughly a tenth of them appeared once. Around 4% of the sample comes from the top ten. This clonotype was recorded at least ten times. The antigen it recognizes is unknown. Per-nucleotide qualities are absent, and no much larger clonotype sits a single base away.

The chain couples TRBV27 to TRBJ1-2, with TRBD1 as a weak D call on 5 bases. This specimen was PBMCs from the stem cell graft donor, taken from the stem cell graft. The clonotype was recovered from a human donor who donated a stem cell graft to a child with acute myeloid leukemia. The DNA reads TGTGCCAGCAGTACAGTCGACAGAAACTATGGCTACACCTTC. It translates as CASSTVDRNYGYTF.